The entry below gives a single T cell receptor (beta chain) sequence along with its context. Naive CD8 cells comprised CD45RO-negative, CCR7-positively selected cells, excluding terminally differentiated effector memory CD45RA+ cells. The study enrolled healthy HIV-negative adults without recent acute infections or vaccinations as donors. The sample originates from a study of shared clonotypes between healthy human individuals. The overall study: Aged between 18 and 49, the donors were two women and three men.

The V gene's germline CDR1 is SGHVS and CDR2 FQNEAQ. V shed 7 bases, J shed 3 bases, and the junction held 11 bases outside the gene matches. CDR3 size: 16 residues. TCRdb's copy holds only in-frame clones and misses some; the assay was immunoSEQ multiplex PCR. The sample carries about 2 million clones, around 96% recorded once. This receptor was identified in a man aged 18 to 29 in good health. The rearrangement joins TRBV7-8 to TRBJ2-3, with 9 nucleotides matching TRBD2. The material sequenced was naive CD8+ T cells sorted from blood. CDR3 residues: CASTLSAGGWTDTQYF. CDR3 DNA: TGTGCCAGCACCCTTAGTGCGGGGGGGTGGACAGATACGCAGTATTTT.